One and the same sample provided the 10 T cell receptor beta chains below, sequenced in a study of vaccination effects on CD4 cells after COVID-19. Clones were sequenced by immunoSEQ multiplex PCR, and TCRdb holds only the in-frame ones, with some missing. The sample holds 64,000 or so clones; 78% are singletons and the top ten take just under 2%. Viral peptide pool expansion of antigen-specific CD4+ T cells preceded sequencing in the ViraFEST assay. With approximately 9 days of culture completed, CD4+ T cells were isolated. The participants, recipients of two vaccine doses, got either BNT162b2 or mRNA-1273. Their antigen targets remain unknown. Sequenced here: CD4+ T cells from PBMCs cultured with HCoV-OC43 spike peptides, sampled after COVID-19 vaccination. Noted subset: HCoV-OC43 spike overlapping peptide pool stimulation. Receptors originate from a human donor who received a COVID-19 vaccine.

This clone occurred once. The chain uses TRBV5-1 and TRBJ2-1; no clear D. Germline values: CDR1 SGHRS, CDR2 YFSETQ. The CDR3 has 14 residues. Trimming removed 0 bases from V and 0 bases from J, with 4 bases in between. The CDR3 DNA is TGCGCCAGCAGCTTGGAGAGCTCCTACAATGAGCAGTTCTTC. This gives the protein CASSLESSYNEQFF.

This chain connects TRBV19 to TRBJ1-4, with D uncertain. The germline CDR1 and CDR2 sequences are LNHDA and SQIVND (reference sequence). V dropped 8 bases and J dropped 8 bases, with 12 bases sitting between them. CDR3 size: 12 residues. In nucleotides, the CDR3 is TGTGCCAGTTCCGGACGGAAAGAAAAACTGTTTTTT. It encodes CASSGRKEKLFF.

Here the CDR3 reads CASRPWGREGYTF. In DNA form, the CDR3 reads TGTGCCAGCAGGCCTTGGGGAAGAGAGGGCTACACCTTC. The chain uses TRBV2 and TRBJ1-2, with D hard to call. This CDR3 has 13 residues. Trimming stripped 6 bases from V and 8 bases from J, with 16 bases between. Germline assignment: CDR1 SNHLY and CDR2 FYNNEI.

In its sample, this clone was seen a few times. The CDR3 loop reads CASSVKGDRGYTF. The CDR3 DNA follows: TGTGCCAGCAGCGTTAAAGGGGATCGTGGCTACACCTTC. The V and J genes are TRBV2 and TRBJ1-2, with a possible D match to TRBD1 (5 bases). The V end was cut by 6 bases, the J end by 7 bases, with 15 bases between. Germline CDR1 SNHLY, CDR2 FYNNEI. The CDR3 has 13 residues.

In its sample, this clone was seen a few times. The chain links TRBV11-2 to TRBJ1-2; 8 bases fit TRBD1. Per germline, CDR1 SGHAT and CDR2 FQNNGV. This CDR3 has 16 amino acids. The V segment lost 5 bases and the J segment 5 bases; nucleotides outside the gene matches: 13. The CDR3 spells CASSPLQDGTGYGYTF. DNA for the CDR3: TGTGCCAGCAGCCCACTACAAGACGGGACAGGTTATGGCTACACCTTC.

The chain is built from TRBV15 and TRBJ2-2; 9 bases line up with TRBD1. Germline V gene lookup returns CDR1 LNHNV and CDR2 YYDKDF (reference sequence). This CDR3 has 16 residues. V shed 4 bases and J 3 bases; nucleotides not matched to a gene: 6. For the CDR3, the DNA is TGTGCCACCAGCACGCGAGACAGGGGGGACACCGGGGAGCTGTTTTTT. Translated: CATSTRDRGDTGELFF.

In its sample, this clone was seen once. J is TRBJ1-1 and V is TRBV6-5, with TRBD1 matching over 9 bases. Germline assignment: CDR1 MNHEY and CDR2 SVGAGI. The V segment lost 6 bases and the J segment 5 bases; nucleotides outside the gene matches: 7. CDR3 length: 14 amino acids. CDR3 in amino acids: CASSRGQGRTEAFF. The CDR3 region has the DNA TGTGCCAGCAGCCGGGGACAGGGTAGAACTGAAGCTTTCTTT.

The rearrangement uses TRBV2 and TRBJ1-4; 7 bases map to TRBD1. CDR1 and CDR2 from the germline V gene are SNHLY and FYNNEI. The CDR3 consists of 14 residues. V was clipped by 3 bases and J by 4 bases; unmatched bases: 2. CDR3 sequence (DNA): TGTGCCAGCAGTGAGACAGGGCTTAATGAAAAACTGTTTTTT. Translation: CASSETGLNEKLFF.

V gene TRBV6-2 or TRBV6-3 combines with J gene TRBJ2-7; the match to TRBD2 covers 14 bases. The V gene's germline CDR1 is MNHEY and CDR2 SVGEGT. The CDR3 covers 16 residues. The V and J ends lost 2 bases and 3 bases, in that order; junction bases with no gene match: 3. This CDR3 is CASSYPGLAGGYEQYV. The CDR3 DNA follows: TGTGCCAGCAGTTACCCTGGACTAGCGGGGGGCTACGAGCAGTACGTC.

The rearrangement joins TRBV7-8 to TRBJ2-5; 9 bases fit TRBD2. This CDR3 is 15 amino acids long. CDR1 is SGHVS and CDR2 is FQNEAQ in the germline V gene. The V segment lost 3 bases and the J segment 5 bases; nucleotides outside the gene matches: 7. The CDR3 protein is CASSFSGGGGETQYF. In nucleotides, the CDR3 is TGTGCCAGCAGCTTTAGCGGGGGTGGAGGGGAGACCCAGTACTTC.